The 27 T cell receptor beta chains reported below all come from one sample, sequenced in a study of type 1 and type 2 diabetes patients. Genomic DNA was the PCR template. Multiplex PCR with 30 forward and 13 reverse primers amplified the TCR beta CDR3. TCRdb fed the multiplex PCR reads into MiXCR, producing one record per CDR3 protein. The sample includes about 270,000 distinct CDR3 sequences, approximately 50% of them seen just once. Sample: peripheral blood mononuclear cells (PBMCs). The source is a man in his late teens or twenties with type 2 diabetes.

The CDR3 DNA sequence: TGTGCCAGTAGTATAGATCTCGGCCCCTCTGGGGCCAACGTCCTGACTTTC. This gives the protein CASSIDLGPSGANVLTF. The chain is built from TRBV19 and TRBJ2-6; D unclear. CDR1 and CDR2 from the germline V gene are LNHDA and SQIVND (reference sequence). The CDR3 sequence is 17 residues long. Between the trimmed V and J ends, which lost 0 bases and 0 bases, there was a span of 9 bases.

The chain joins TRBV18 to TRBJ2-2, with a possible D match to TRBD2 (5 bases). Per the germline V gene, CDR1 is KGHSH and CDR2 is LQKENI. V lost 3 bases, J lost 4 bases, and 15 bases lay in between. There are 16 residues in the CDR3. The CDR3 DNA reads TGTGCCAGCTCACCCGTTAAACCGGGGATCACCGGGGAGCTGTTTTTT. Protein: CASSPVKPGITGELFF.

This clonotype was detected many times. The gene calls are TRBV15 and TRBJ2-3, with D perhaps TRBD1 (6 bases). This CDR3 has 13 amino acids. CDR1 and CDR2 from the germline V gene are LNHNV and YYDKDF (reference sequence). Trimming removed 7 bases at V and 0 bases at J, with 8 bases between. CDR3 DNA: TGTGCCACCAACAGGGAAAGCACAGATACGCAGTATTTT. Translating gives CATNRESTDTQYF. Looking up the rest from reference TRBV15 and TRBJ2-3 gives the full variable domain: DAMVIQNPRYQVTQFGKPVTLSCSQTLNHNVMYWYQQKSSQAPKLLFHYYDKDFNNEADTPDNFQSRRPNTSFCFLDIRSPGLGDTAMYLCATNRESTDTQYFGPGTRLTVL.

The chain recombines TRBV7-4 with TRBJ2-5; 7 bases agree with TRBD1. The germline V gene has CDR1 SGHVT and CDR2 SQSDAQ. V lost 6 bases to trimming and J lost 4 bases; unmatched junction nucleotides: 11. The length of the CDR3 is 15 residues. DNA for the CDR3: TGTGCCAGCAGTGAGGACAGGTTCGGTTCAGAGACCCAGTACTTC. It specifies CASSEDRFGSETQYF.

The chain couples TRBV6-2 or TRBV6-3 to TRBJ2-7; D gene ambiguous. The CDR3 is 12 residues long. The V end was cut by 2 bases, the J end by 3 bases, with 5 bases between. The germline CDR1 and CDR2 sequences are MNHEY and SVGEGT. CDR3 sequence (DNA): TGTGCCAGCAGTTACGAAAACTACGAGCAGTACTTC. It codes for CASSYENYEQYF.

CDR3 protein: CASSYSIASSTDTQYF. The CDR3 bases are TGTGCCAGCAGTTACTCGATAGCTTCTAGCACAGATACGCAGTATTTT. The gene calls are TRBV6-2 or TRBV6-3 and TRBJ2-3; D is ambiguous. The V gene's germline CDR1 is MNHEY and CDR2 SVGEGT. Trimming shortened V by 0 bases and J by 0 bases, and 10 bases separated the two germline ends. CDR3 length equals 16 residues.

The rearrangement joins TRBV5-1 to TRBJ1-2; D gene ambiguous. The CDR3 is made up of 14 amino acids. The V gene lost 0 bases and the J gene lost 4 bases, with 10 bases spanning the gap. The germline V gene encodes CDR1 SGHRS and CDR2 YFSETQ. The CDR3 nucleotides read TGCGCCAGCAGCTTGGGGCAGACTACCTATGGCTACACCTTC. Encoded protein: CASSLGQTTYGYTF.

The chain uses TRBV28 and TRBJ1-4; 7 nucleotides match TRBD1. Trimming removed 3 bases from V and 5 bases from J; junction bases left unmatched: 6. CDR3 length: 15 residues. Germline CDR1 reads MDHEN; CDR2 reads SYDVKM. The DNA for the CDR3 is TGTGCCAGCAGTTTTTCGGGACAGTTAAATGAAAAACTGTTTTTT. Translating gives CASSFSGQLNEKLFF.

This clonotype was recorded once. Germline is not matched at one junction end, which may reflect a read error. The chain links TRBV6-5 to TRBJ1-1, with D unresolved. Germline V lookup: CDR1 MNHEY, CDR2 SVGAGI. The CDR3 consists of 12 residues. CDR3 coding DNA: TGTGCCATCAGTGGCCTTACCACTGAAGCTTTCTTT. It yields the protein CAISGLTTEAFF.

The rearrangement joins TRBV7-9 to TRBJ2-5; D remains ambiguous. Deletions cut 1 base from V and 5 bases from J, with 11 bases between. This CDR3 contains 14 residues. CDR1 and CDR2 from the germline V gene are SEHNR and FQNEAQ (reference sequence). CDR3 sequence (DNA): TGTGCCAGCAGCTTAGTGGGTCACTGGGAGACCCAGTACTTC. Translating it yields CASSLVGHWETQYF.

Only a few counts were recorded for this clonotype. The junction departs from the called germline gene at one end, perhaps through a read error. This chain links TRBV6-5 with TRBJ2-7; D ambiguous. The CDR3 spans 13 residues. Germline values: CDR1 MNHEY, CDR2 SVGAGI. The CDR3 spells CAISEPDSYEQYF. Here the CDR3 DNA reads TGTGCCATCAGTGAGCCTGACTCCTACGAGCAGTACTTC.

J is TRBJ2-3 and V is TRBV12-3 or TRBV12-4; TRBD2 aligns across 9 bases. This CDR3 has 15 amino acids. The V gene end was trimmed by 4 bases and the J gene end by 7 bases; junction bases not matched to a gene: 9. The CDR3 DNA reads TGTGCCAGCAGTTGGGGACTAGCCCCGTCCCATACGCAGTATTTT. This gives the protein CASSWGLAPSHTQYF.

This clonotype showed up many times. This chain uses TRBV7-2 with TRBJ1-2; D ambiguous. This CDR3 is built from 15 residues. With 4 bases removed from V and 3 bases from J, the gap between germline ends came to 15 bases. Germline V gene lookup returns CDR1 SGHTA and CDR2 FQGNSA. The chain's CDR3 is CASSYYRTGDYGYTF. The CDR3 DNA reads TGTGCCAGCAGCTACTACCGGACGGGCGACTATGGCTACACCTTC.

This clonotype was found a few times. The chain employs TRBV12-3 or TRBV12-4 and TRBJ2-5; 13 positions agree with TRBD2. J gave up 2 bases and V 5 bases, and 2 bases lay outside the gene matches. The CDR3 covers 15 residues. In DNA, the CDR3 is TGTGCCAGCAGTCCACTAGCGGGGGGGCAAGAGACCCAGTACTTC. This encodes CASSPLAGGQETQYF.

This chain connects TRBV6-1 to TRBJ2-7; D is uncertain. Trimming took 1 base from V and 3 from J, leaving 10 bases between them. The CDR3 length is 14 residues. CDR1 and CDR2 from the germline V gene are MNHNS and SASEGT. CDR3: CASSEVNSYYEQYF. The CDR3 nucleotides are TGTGCCAGCAGTGAAGTAAACTCGTACTACGAGCAGTACTTC.

The V and J genes are TRBV28 and TRBJ2-3; D may be TRBD2 (6 bases). The CDR3 sequence is 14 residues long. Germline values: CDR1 MDHEN, CDR2 SYDVKM. The ends were cut back, 5 bases at V and 2 bases at J, with 11 bases in the middle. CDR3 bases: TGTGCCAGCAGTAGATGGGACTTCACAGATACGCAGTATTTT. Translated: CASSRWDFTDTQYF.

A few counts support this clonotype. V usage is TRBV7-2 and J usage is TRBJ1-2; maybe TRBD1 (5 bases). Germline CDR1 and CDR2: SGHTA and FQGNSA. This CDR3 has 14 amino acids. V was pared by 10 bases and J by 3 bases, with 18 bases between. The CDR3 nucleotides are TGTGCCACCCGGAGGGGCCTTGAATACTATGGCTACACCTTC. Its protein product is CATRRGLEYYGYTF.

This sequence joins TRBV7-3 and TRBJ2-1; 11 nucleotides agree with TRBD2. Germline values: CDR1 SGHTA, CDR2 FQGTGA. J was trimmed by 6 bases and V by 2 bases; bases with no gene match: 3. The CDR3 has 15 amino acids. The CDR3 sequence is CASSLLAGGRNEQFF. DNA for the CDR3: TGTGCCAGCAGCTTACTAGCGGGGGGCCGCAATGAGCAGTTCTTC.

The rearrangement links TRBV27 to TRBJ2-1; tentative D call: TRBD1 (6 bases). V shed 4 bases and J shed 2 bases, with 15 bases lying between them. Germline V lookup: CDR1 MNHEY, CDR2 SMNVEV (reference sequence). This CDR3 contains 16 residues. The CDR3 DNA reads as TGTGCCAGCAGTTCCCTGGGGGCCTATCCCTACAATGAGCAGTTCTTC. This encodes CASSSLGAYPYNEQFF.

This clonotype was seen only a few times. This chain uses TRBV2 with TRBJ2-1; D possibly uses TRBD1 or TRBD2 (6 bases each). This CDR3 is built from 16 residues. From germline, CDR1 is SNHLY and CDR2 FYNNEI. The ends were cut back, 8 bases at V and 5 bases at J, with 22 bases in the middle. The CDR3, as DNA: TGTGCCAGCGAAATAGCTAGGTCGCGGGACAACAATGAGCAGTTCTTC. Its translation is CASEIARSRDNNEQFF.

This clonotype was seen only a few times. The chain has TRBV10-3 and TRBJ1-6, with a weak D call TRBD1 (6 bases). The CDR3 sequence is 14 residues long. CDR1 is ENHRY and CDR2 is SYGVKD in the germline V gene. V was shortened by 8 bases and J by 0 bases, with 8 bases between the two germline ends. CDR3 coding DNA: TGTGCCATCGCGGACAGCTCCTATAATTCACCCCTCCACTTT. Residues: CAIADSSYNSPLHF.

The chain recombines TRBV5-1 with TRBJ1-4; D not certain. Germline V gives CDR1 SGHRS, CDR2 YFSETQ. Trimming cost V 0 bases and J 1 base, with 13 bases left between them. This CDR3 is built from 17 residues. CDR3 sequence reads: CASSLAGSLGTNEKLFF. DNA for the CDR3: TGCGCCAGCAGCTTGGCGGGGAGCCTGGGAACTAATGAAAAACTGTTTTTT. Using reference TRBV5-1 and TRBJ1-4 for the parts outside the CDR3, the full variable domain is KAGVTQTPRYLIKTRGQQVTLSCSPISGHRSVSWYQQTPGQGLQFLFEYFSETQRNKGNFPGRFSGRQFSNSRSEMNVSTLELGDSALYLCASSLAGSLGTNEKLFFGSGTQLSVL.

V and J are TRBV30 and TRBJ2-5; D perhaps matches TRBD1 (5 bases). CDR1 is GTSNPN, CDR2 SVGIG, per germline (reference sequence). This CDR3 has 14 amino acids. V lost 3 bases, J lost 1 base, and 12 bases lay in between. CDR3 residues: CAWRATESQETQYF. CDR3 bases: TGTGCCTGGAGAGCGACAGAGAGCCAAGAGACCCAGTACTTC.

This clonotype was seen a handful of times. This chain links TRBV7-2 with TRBJ2-2; D unclear. CDR3 length: 15 amino acids. CDR1 and CDR2 from the germline V gene are SGHTA and FQGNSA. Trimming cost V 3 bases and J 0 bases, with 8 bases left between them. CDR3 sequence reads: CASSLTITNTGELFF. The DNA for the CDR3 is TGTGCCAGCAGCTTGACAATCACGAACACCGGGGAGCTGTTTTTT.

The chain links TRBV7-2 to TRBJ1-2; 9 nucleotides align to TRBD1. V shed 2 bases, J shed 6 bases, and the junction held 10 bases outside the gene matches. CDR3 size: 16 residues. Germline lookup yields CDR1 SGHTA and CDR2 FQGNSA. The CDR3 loop reads CASSLLGDRALNGYTF. The DNA of the CDR3 is TGTGCCAGCAGCTTATTAGGGGACAGGGCATTAAATGGCTACACCTTC.

This clonotype occurred a few times. The chain employs TRBV7-3 and TRBJ2-1, with D possibly TRBD1 on 6 matching bases. This CDR3 spans 14 amino acids. Trimming removed 2 bases at V and 5 bases at J, with 10 bases between. Germline CDR1 reads SGHTA; CDR2 reads FQGTGA. CDR3 bases: TGTGCCAGCAGCTTAGGGCAGGGGAACAATGAGCAGTTCTTC. Its protein product is CASSLGQGNNEQFF.

The rearrangement joins TRBV9 to TRBJ2-1; 12 nucleotides match TRBD2. This CDR3 spans 16 amino acids. Germline V lookup: CDR1 SGDLS, CDR2 YYNGEE. The J segment lost 7 bases and the V segment lost 4 bases, leaving 9 bases of the junction unmatched. This chain's CDR3 is CASSPRTSGMGNEQFF. The CDR3 bases are TGTGCCAGCAGCCCTCGGACTAGCGGGATGGGAAATGAGCAGTTCTTC.